This TCR beta chain appears in the sequencing data of a study of cytomegalovirus exposure and HLA in healthy donors. On this clone: Its antigen is currently unknown.

PCR involved 60 Vbeta and 13 Jbeta primers. TCRdb's copy holds only in-frame clones and misses some; the assay was immunoSEQ multiplex PCR. The sample contains fewer than 120,000 clones, around 79% of which appear only once. Study outcomes and limitations: TCR sequences were mostly rare, though some public TCRs occurred in many donors. Diagnosis of cytomegalovirus status made by the classifier reportedly showed high specificity and sensitivity.

Sequenced: PBMCs. The TCR comes from a young woman in good health and CMV-seronegative.

CDR3 sequence: CASSYGTGDQETQYF. For the CDR3, the DNA is TGTGCCAGCAGTTACGGGACGGGAGACCAAGAGACCCAGTACTTC. The V gene is TRBV6-5, the J gene TRBJ2-5; possibly TRBD2 for D (6 bases). CDR3 length: 15 amino acids. Trimming left V 2 bases short and J 0 bases short, with 10 bases between. Germline CDR1 is MNHEY and CDR2 is SVGAGI.